The T cell receptor (beta chain) under discussion was sequenced for a study of T cell responses to AZD1222 COVID-19 vaccine. V gave up 3 bases and J gave up 10 bases, with 15 bases separating them. Looked up from germline, CDR1 is LGHNT and CDR2 is FRNRAP. The CDR3 is made up of 13 amino acids. Sequencing was performed with immunoSEQ multiplex PCR; in TCRdb, only in-frame clones are kept and a portion is missing. The table includes 25,000 to 35,000 clones, about nine tenths detected once. The V and J genes are TRBV12-5 and TRBJ1-1; perhaps TRBD1 as D (6 bases). The sample in question was peripheral blood, obtained on day 0 of AZD1222 vaccination. This sequence originates from an adult in good health. CDR3 amino acids: CASGLGGALGAFF. In DNA form, the CDR3 reads TGTGCTAGTGGTTTAGGGGGGGCACTAGGAGCTTTCTTT.